The entry below gives a single T cell receptor beta chain sequence along with its context. The sample comes from a study of blood T cell repertoires in COVID-19. Background on the study: Samples of COVID-19 (acute and convalescent) were obtained from the United States, Italy and Spain.

The assay was immunoSEQ multiplex PCR, and TCRdb's table has in-frame clones only and misses some. The sample shows about 270,000 clones, 80% to 90% of them seen only once. Trimming at V came to 4 bases and at J to 3 bases, leaving 1 base not matched to a gene. Germline V gene lookup returns CDR1 KGHSH and CDR2 LQKENI. The CDR3 totals 13 residues. Individuals aged about 18 to 89 years were recruited from 24 US areas. Sequenced material: PBMCs or T cells enriched from blood (not recorded which). The chain recombines TRBV18 with TRBJ1-2; 8 positions agree with TRBD1. This clonotype originated in a woman aged 18-30 years who had recovered from COVID-19. This chain's CDR3 is CASSLQGDYGYTF. The DNA of the CDR3 is TGTGCCAGCTCACTACAGGGGGACTATGGCTACACCTTC.